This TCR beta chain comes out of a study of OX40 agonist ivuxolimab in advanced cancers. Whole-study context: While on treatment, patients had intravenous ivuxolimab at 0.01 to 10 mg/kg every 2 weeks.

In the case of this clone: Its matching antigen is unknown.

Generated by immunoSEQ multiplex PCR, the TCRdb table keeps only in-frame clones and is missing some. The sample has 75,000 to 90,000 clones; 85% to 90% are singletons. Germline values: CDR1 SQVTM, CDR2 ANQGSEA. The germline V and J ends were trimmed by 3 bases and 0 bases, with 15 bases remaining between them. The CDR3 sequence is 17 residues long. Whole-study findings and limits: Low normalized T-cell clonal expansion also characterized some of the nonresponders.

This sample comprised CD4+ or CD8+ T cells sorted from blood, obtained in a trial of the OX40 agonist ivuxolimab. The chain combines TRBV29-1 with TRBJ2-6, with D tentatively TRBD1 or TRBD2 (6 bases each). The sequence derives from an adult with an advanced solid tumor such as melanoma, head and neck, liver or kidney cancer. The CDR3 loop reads CSVEGRGAASGANVLTF. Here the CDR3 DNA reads TGCAGCGTTGAGGGTAGGGGGGCAGCCTCTGGGGCCAACGTCCTGACTTTC.